These 22 T cell receptor beta chains originate from one sample sequenced in a study of regulatory T cells in long-lasting Graves disease. Indicated time point: newly diagnosed GD, antithyroid drugs for less than 3 months. With RNA extracted from PBMCs as input, the TCR library was made. HTBI primers from iRepertoire and Arm-PCR of CDR3 regions yielded the TCR beta libraries. TCRdb itself ran the multiplex PCR reads through MiXCR, one entry per CDR3 protein. The sample has 350,000 to 550,000 distinct CDR3 sequences, about 15% seen once. The sample was also reused in another study, on T cells in Graves' hyperthyroidism and ophthalmopathy.

The material sequenced was peripheral blood mononuclear cells (PBMCs), taken at new diagnosis, from a patient treated with antithyroid drugs. These receptors came from a woman younger than 30 with Graves disease.

Ten or more counts support this clonotype. The chain is built from TRBV12-3 or TRBV12-4 and TRBJ2-1, with TRBD2 identical over 8 bases. V lost 2 bases to trimming and J lost 5 bases; unmatched junction nucleotides: 8. This CDR3 comprises 16 residues. CDR3 residues: CASSLRGPAGDNEQFF. For the CDR3, the DNA is TGTGCCAGCAGTTTACGAGGGCCAGCGGGGGACAATGAGCAGTTCTTC.

This clonotype was counted many times. The chain has TRBV7-2 and TRBJ2-7, with unresolved D. This CDR3 region has 14 residues. V was pared by 2 bases and J by 4 bases, with 12 bases between. Per the germline V gene, CDR1 is SGHTA and CDR2 is FQGNSA. CDR3 residues: CASSLHYPQYEQYF. The CDR3 DNA reads TGTGCCAGCAGCTTACACTACCCCCAATACGAGCAGTACTTC.

This clonotype occurred many times. This chain connects TRBV20-1 to TRBJ2-7; 10 bases agree with TRBD1. J lost 2 bases, V lost 3 bases, and 7 bases had no gene match. Germline CDR1 reads DFQATT; CDR2 reads SNEGSKA (reference sequence). There are 15 residues in the CDR3. CDR3 amino acids: CSASVPGQGTYEQYF. The CDR3 DNA reads as TGCAGTGCTAGTGTACCGGGACAGGGGACCTACGAGCAGTACTTC.

This clonotype came up many times. The chain is built from TRBV11-2 and TRBJ1-1, with TRBD1 matching over 7 bases. CDR1 and CDR2 from the germline V gene are SGHAT and FQNNGV. V lost 5 bases to trimming and J lost 7 bases; unmatched junction nucleotides: 4. CDR3 size: 12 residues. The DNA for the CDR3 is TGTGCCAGCAGCACTGGGACAGATGAAGCTTTCTTT. It encodes CASSTGTDEAFF.

This chain joins TRBV7-9 and TRBJ2-6, with TRBD1 matching 7 bases. CDR3 size: 17 residues. After removal of 5 bases from V and 0 bases from J, the junction contained 7 bases not matched to a gene. Germline assignment: CDR1 SEHNR and CDR2 FQNEAQ (reference sequence). CDR3 loop: CASSTRTGNSGANVLTF. The CDR3 region has the DNA TGTGCCAGCAGCACCCGGACAGGAAACTCTGGGGCCAACGTCCTGACTTTC.

This clonotype was picked up many times. The chain links TRBV7-3 to TRBJ2-7, with 8 bases matching TRBD2. This CDR3 spans 14 amino acids. Germline loops: CDR1 SGHTA, CDR2 FQGTGA. V dropped 5 bases and J dropped 3; count of bases not matched to a gene: 6. This CDR3 is CASSPTSDHYEQYF. The CDR3 bases are TGTGCCAGCAGCCCGACTAGCGACCACTACGAGCAGTACTTC. Variable domain in full (rest from reference TRBV7-3 and TRBJ2-7): GAGVSQTPSNKVTEKGKYVELRCDPISGHTALYWYRQSLGQGPEFLIYFQGTGAADDSGLPNDRFFAVRPEGSVSTLKIQRTERGDSAVYLCASSPTSDHYEQYFGPGTRLTVT.

The V and J genes are TRBV18 and TRBJ2-7; 10 bases align to TRBD2. This CDR3 region has 17 residues. V shed 1 base and J 3 bases; nucleotides not matched to a gene: 9. Germline assignment: CDR1 KGHSH and CDR2 LQKENI. In DNA form, the CDR3 reads TGTGCCAGCTCACCACTAGCGGGAGGATTATCCGACTACGAGCAGTACTTC. Translation gives CASSPLAGGLSDYEQYF.

This clonotype occurred many times. A junction boundary mismatches the germline segment, possibly from a read error. V is TRBV20-1 and J is TRBJ1-1, with D perhaps TRBD1 (5 bases). CDR3 length: 11 amino acids. Germline V lookup: CDR1 DFQATT, CDR2 SNEGSKA (reference sequence). The CDR3 coding sequence is TGCAGTGCTAGTTGGGGGAAGGGGATGATCTTT. As protein: CSASWGKGMIF.

The chain combines TRBV19 with TRBJ1-5; D unresolved. Trimming shortened V by 1 base and J by 0 bases, and 10 bases separated the two germline ends. The germline CDR1 and CDR2 sequences are LNHDA and SQIVND (reference sequence). The CDR3 totals 16 residues. For the CDR3, the DNA is TGTGCCAGTAGTATAGGGGCGGGGTATAGCAATCAGCCCCAGCATTTT. Its protein is CASSIGAGYSNQPQHF.

Here the CDR3 reads CASSPSVSSGRAGTDTQYF. The CDR3 DNA is TGCGCCAGCAGCCCCTCCGTTTCTAGCGGGAGGGCCGGAACAGATACGCAGTATTTT. The V and J genes are TRBV4-1 and TRBJ2-3, with 12 nucleotides matching TRBD2. The junction had 14 bases not matched to a gene; V was cut back by 4 bases and J by 3 bases. This CDR3 comprises 19 residues. Germline V CDR1 and CDR2: MGHRA, YSYEKL.

The V call is TRBV19, the J call TRBJ2-1, with 9 bases lining up with TRBD1. CDR1 and CDR2 (germline): LNHDA, SQIVND (reference sequence). The CDR3 is 15 residues long. V dropped 5 bases and J dropped 3; count of bases not matched to a gene: 5. CDR3 sequence: CASSVGTGIYNEQFF. The CDR3 nucleotides read TGTGCCAGTAGTGTCGGGACAGGGATCTACAATGAGCAGTTCTTC.

The chain is built from TRBV7-3 and TRBJ2-4, with TRBD1 matching over 7 bases. The length of the CDR3 is 15 residues. The J segment lost 8 bases and the V segment lost 0 bases, leaving 7 bases of the junction unmatched. Per the germline V gene, CDR1 is SGHTA and CDR2 is FQGTGA. CDR3 coding DNA: TGTGCCAGCAGCTTAACGAGGGGGCCCGAGGACATTCAGTACTTC. Translated, it gives CASSLTRGPEDIQYF. Full variable domain (missing parts from reference TRBV7-3 and TRBJ2-4): GAGVSQTPSNKVTEKGKYVELRCDPISGHTALYWYRQSLGQGPEFLIYFQGTGAADDSGLPNDRFFAVRPEGSVSTLKIQRTERGDSAVYLCASSLTRGPEDIQYFGAGTRLSVL.

This clonotype was counted a few times. The rearrangement uses TRBV28 and TRBJ1-4, with D perhaps TRBD1 (5 bases). Trimming took off 5 bases at V and 10 bases at J, with 8 bases between the two ends. This CDR3 region has 11 residues. The germline V gene encodes CDR1 MDHEN and CDR2 SYDVKM. CDR3 residues: CASSPGPKLFF. The DNA of the CDR3 is TGTGCCAGCAGTCCAGGGCCAAAACTGTTTTTT.

This clonotype was observed many times. The chain joins TRBV18 to TRBJ1-1; D remains ambiguous. Germline CDR1 is KGHSH and CDR2 is LQKENI. The CDR3 sequence is 13 residues long. V was cut by 2 bases and J by 1 base, with 5 bases left in between. CDR3 amino acids: CASSPSGNTEAFF. In DNA form, the CDR3 reads TGTGCCAGCTCACCATCCGGGAACACTGAAGCTTTCTTT.

This clonotype was seen ten or more times. This chain connects TRBV28 to TRBJ2-5, with TRBD1 as a possible D gene (5 bases). The ends were cut back, 10 bases at V and 4 bases at J, with 22 bases in the middle. This CDR3 is 15 amino acids long. From germline, CDR1 is MDHEN and CDR2 SYDVKM. The CDR3 reads CATLLHRPTGETQYF. The CDR3 nucleotides are TGTGCCACCCTTTTACACAGGCCAACGGGAGAGACCCAGTACTTC.

This clonotype came up many times. The chain uses TRBV5-1 and TRBJ1-2; 8 bases line up with TRBD1. The CDR3 is 14 residues long. J gave up 3 bases and V 5 bases, and 6 bases lay outside the gene matches. Germline V lookup: CDR1 SGHRS, CDR2 YFSETQ. The CDR3 region has the DNA TGCGCCAGCAGGCCAGGGGGCGCGGACTATGGCTACACCTTC. Translated: CASRPGGADYGYTF. Drawing the rest from reference TRBV5-1 and TRBJ1-2, the complete variable domain is KAGVTQTPRYLIKTRGQQVTLSCSPISGHRSVSWYQQTPGQGLQFLFEYFSETQRNKGNFPGRFSGRQFSNSRSEMNVSTLELGDSALYLCASRPGGADYGYTFGSGTRLTVV.

Comments on this clonotype: The junction departs from the called germline gene at one end, perhaps through a read error. V gene TRBV10-1 combines with J gene TRBJ2-7, with TRBD1 identical over 8 bases. Germline lookup yields CDR1 WNHNN and CDR2 SYGVQD (reference sequence). The CDR3 totals 12 residues. In DNA, the CDR3 is TGCGCCAGCAGACAAACACCAGGGGGCTATGACTTC. This codes for CASRQTPGGYDF.

This clonotype was found a few times. V is TRBV7-9 and J is TRBJ1-3, with D unclear. V was cut by 1 base and J by 5 bases, with 12 bases left in between. This CDR3 contains 15 residues. Looked up from germline, CDR1 is SEHNR and CDR2 is FQNEAQ (reference sequence). CDR3 bases: TGTGCCAGCAGCTTAGTTGAGAGATTTCGAAACACCATATATTTT. This codes for CASSLVERFRNTIYF. Together with reference TRBV7-9 and TRBJ1-3, the CDR3 gives the full variable domain: DTGVSQNPRHKITKRGQNVTFRCDPISEHNRLYWYRQTLGQGPEFLTYFQNEAQLEKSRLLSDRFSAERPKGSFSTLEIQRTEQGDSAMYLCASSLVERFRNTIYFGEGSWLTVV.

The chain links TRBV19 to TRBJ1-4, with unresolved D. Per germline, CDR1 LNHDA and CDR2 SQIVND (reference sequence). The CDR3 runs 17 residues. V was pared by 5 bases and J by 4 bases, with 20 bases between. The CDR3: CASSPGPFWALNEKLFF. As DNA, the CDR3 is TGTGCCAGTAGTCCTGGTCCGTTTTGGGCCCTTAATGAAAAACTGTTTTTT.

This clonotype was found many times. The V and J genes are TRBV10-2 and TRBJ2-7; possibly TRBD1 for D (5 bases). The CDR3 has 14 amino acids. Between the trimmed V and J ends, which lost 5 bases and 3 bases, there was a span of 14 bases. Germline V gives CDR1 WSHSY, CDR2 SAAADI. The CDR3 DNA follows: TGCGCCAGCAGTTTCCCTACCACAGGCTACGAGCAGTACTTC. This codes for CASSFPTTGYEQYF.

This clonotype was counted ten times or more. The chain combines TRBV11-3 with TRBJ2-2, with 8 nucleotides matching TRBD1. In germline, CDR1 is SGHNT, CDR2 YENEEA. The CDR3 has 15 amino acids. J lost 6 bases, V lost 5 bases, and 8 bases had no gene match. The CDR3 DNA reads TGTGCCAGCAGCGCAGACAGGGGTCTGGCCGGGGAGCTGTTTTTT. Encoded protein: CASSADRGLAGELFF.

This clonotype occurred many times. CDR3 loop: CASSESVGGEQYF. The DNA for the CDR3 is TGCGCCAGCAGTGAGTCGGTGGGGGGCGAGCAGTACTTC. This chain uses TRBV10-1 with TRBJ2-7, with D tentatively TRBD2 (6 bases). The germline V and J ends were trimmed by 0 bases and 6 bases, with 9 bases remaining between them. This CDR3 spans 13 amino acids. Germline V gives CDR1 WNHNN, CDR2 SYGVQD (reference sequence).